The TCR beta chain described here comes from a study of technical replicates of blood from several donors. The assay was immunoSEQ multiplex PCR, and TCRdb's table has in-frame clones only and misses some. Of 76,000 or so clones listed, 80% to 90% were seen once; the top ten hold 4.8%. The source material was PBMCs. This TCR came from a human donor in good health. Some clones in this sample may be carry-over from other donors' samples.

CDR3 DNA: TGTGCCAGCTCGTCCAGCGGCTATGGCTACACCTTC. Translating gives CASSSSGYGYTF. This chain joins TRBV6-5 and TRBJ1-2, with D uncertain. CDR3 length equals 12 residues. Per the germline V gene, CDR1 is MNHEY and CDR2 is SVGAGI. With 8 bases removed from V and 4 bases from J, the gap between germline ends came to 11 bases.